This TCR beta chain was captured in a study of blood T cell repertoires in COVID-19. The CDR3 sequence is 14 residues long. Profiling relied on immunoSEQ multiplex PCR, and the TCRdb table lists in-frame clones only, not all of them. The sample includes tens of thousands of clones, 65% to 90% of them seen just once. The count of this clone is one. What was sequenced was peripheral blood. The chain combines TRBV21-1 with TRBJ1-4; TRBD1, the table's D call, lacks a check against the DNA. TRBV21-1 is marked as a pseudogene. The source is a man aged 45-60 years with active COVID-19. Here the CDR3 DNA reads TGTGCCAGCAGCTCCGGGGACAGACATGAAAAACTGTTTTTT. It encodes CASSSGDRHEKLFF.